The T cell receptor (beta chain) under discussion was sequenced for a study of blood T cell repertoires in COVID-19. On the study more broadly: Material from acute and convalescent COVID-19 was sourced from the United States, Italy and Spain.

J gave up 4 bases and V 1 base, and 0 bases lay outside the gene matches. CDR1 is LGHNT, CDR2 FRNRAP, per germline. The CDR3 length is 13 residues. This clone was detected a few times. Under the authors' procedure: The assay estimated nucleated cells by amplifying reference gene primers. The table came from immunoSEQ multiplex PCR; TCRdb's copy has only in-frame clones and leaves some out. D and trimming come from the DNA, and the V and J calls and clone size come from that table. This table holds nearly 45,000 clones, around 84% found once. This TCR derives from a human donor in a cohort sampled during active COVID-19. J is TRBJ1-1 and V is TRBV12-5, with TRBD1 matching over 7 bases. Input material: peripheral blood. CDR3: CASGLGQGTEAFF. In DNA form, the CDR3 reads TGTGCTAGTGGTTTGGGACAGGGCACTGAAGCTTTCTTT. Full variable domain (outside the CDR3, taken from reference TRBV12-5 and TRBJ1-1): DARVTQTPRHKVTEMGQEVTMRCQPILGHNTVFWYRQTMMQGLELLAYFRNRAPLDDSGMPKDRFSAEMPDATLATLKIQPSEPRDSAVYFCASGLGQGTEAFFGQGTRLTVV.